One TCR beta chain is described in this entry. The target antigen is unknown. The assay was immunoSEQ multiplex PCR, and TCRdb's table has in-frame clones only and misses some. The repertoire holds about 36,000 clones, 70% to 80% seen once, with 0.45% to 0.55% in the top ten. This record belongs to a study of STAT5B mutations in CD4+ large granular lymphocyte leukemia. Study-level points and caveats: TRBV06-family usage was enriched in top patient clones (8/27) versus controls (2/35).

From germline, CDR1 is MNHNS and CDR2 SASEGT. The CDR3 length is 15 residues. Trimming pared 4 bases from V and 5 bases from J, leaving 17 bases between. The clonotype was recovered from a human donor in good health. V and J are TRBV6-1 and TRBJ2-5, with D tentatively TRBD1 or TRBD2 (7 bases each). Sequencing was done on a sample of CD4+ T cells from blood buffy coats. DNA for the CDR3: TGTGCCAGCAGTGTTGGGGGGGACAGAGGGGAGACCCAGTACTTC. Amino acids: CASSVGGDRGETQYF.